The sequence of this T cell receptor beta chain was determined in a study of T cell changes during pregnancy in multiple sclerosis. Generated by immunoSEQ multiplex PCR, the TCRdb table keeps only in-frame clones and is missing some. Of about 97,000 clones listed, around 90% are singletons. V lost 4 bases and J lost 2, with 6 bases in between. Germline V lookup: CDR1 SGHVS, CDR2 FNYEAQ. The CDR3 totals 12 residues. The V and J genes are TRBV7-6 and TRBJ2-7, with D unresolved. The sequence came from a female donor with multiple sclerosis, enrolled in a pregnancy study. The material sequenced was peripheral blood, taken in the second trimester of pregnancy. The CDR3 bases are TGTGCCAGCAGCTCCCCTCCCTACGAGCAGTACTTC. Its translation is CASSSPPYEQYF.